This TCR beta chain originates from a study of blood T cell repertoires in COVID-19. Trimming took off 7 bases at V and 0 bases at J, with 13 bases between the two ends. From germline, CDR1 is SNHLY and CDR2 FYNNEI. The CDR3 totals 15 residues. TCRdb's copy holds only in-frame clones and misses some; the assay was immunoSEQ multiplex PCR. The table has around 250,000 clones, about 88% seen once. This TCR came from a woman between 50 and 59 years old who had recovered from COVID-19. Material for sequencing was PBMCs or T cells enriched from blood (not recorded which). The genes are TRBV2 and TRBJ1-3; D uncertain. CDR3 nucleotides: TGTGCCAGCAAGGAAGGAGTTGCCTCTGGAAACACCATATATTTT. It specifies CASKEGVASGNTIYF.